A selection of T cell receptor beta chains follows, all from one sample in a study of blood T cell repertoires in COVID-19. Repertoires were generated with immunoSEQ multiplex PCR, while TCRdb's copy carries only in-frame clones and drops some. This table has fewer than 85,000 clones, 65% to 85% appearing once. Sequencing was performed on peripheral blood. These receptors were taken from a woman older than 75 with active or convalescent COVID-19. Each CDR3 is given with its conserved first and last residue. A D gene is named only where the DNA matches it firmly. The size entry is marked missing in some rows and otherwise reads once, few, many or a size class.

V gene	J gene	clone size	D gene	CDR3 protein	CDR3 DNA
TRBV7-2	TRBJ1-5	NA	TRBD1	CASSSSTGPINQPQHF	TGTGCCAGCAGCTCCTCGACAGGGCCCATTAATCAGCCCCAGCATTTT
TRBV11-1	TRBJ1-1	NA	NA	CASSVHRDTEAFF	TGTGCCAGCAGCGTACACAGGGACACTGAAGCTTTCTTT
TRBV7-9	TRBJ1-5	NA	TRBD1	CASSTGGLSNQPQHF	TGTGCCAGCAGCACAGGGGGCCTGAGCAATCAGCCCCAGCATTTT
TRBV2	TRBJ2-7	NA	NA	CASSRETVSYEQYF	TGTGCCAGCAGCCGAGAAACGGTTTCCTACGAGCAGTACTTC
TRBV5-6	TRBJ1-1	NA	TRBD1	CASSRGQLNTEAFF	TGTGCCAGCAGCCGGGGACAGTTGAACACTGAAGCTTTCTTT
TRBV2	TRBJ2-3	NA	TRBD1	CASRVGQRGSTDTQYF	TGTGCCAGCAGGGTGGGACAGAGAGGTAGCACAGATACGCAGTATTTT
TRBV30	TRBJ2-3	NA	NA	CAWSVLSDTQYF	TGTGCCTGGAGTGTACTGTCAGATACGCAGTATTTT
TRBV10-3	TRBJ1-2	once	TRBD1	CAIAQGANYGYTF	TGTGCCATCGCTCAGGGGGCTAATTATGGCTACACCTTC
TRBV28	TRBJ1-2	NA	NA	CASSLTGNGYTF	TGTGCCAGCAGTCTTACAGGGAATGGCTACACCTTC
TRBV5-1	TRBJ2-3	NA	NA	CASSLVGPTDTQYF	TGCGCCAGCAGCTTAGTGGGGCCCACAGATACGCAGTATTTT
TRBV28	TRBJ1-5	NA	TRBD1	CASSRPGTDNQPQHF	TGTGCCAGCAGCCGCCCCGGGACAGATAATCAGCCCCAGCATTTT
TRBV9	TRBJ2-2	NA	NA	CASRNKPGNTGELFF	TGTGCCAGCAGAAATAAGCCGGGGAACACCGGGGAGCTGTTTTTT
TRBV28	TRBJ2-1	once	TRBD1	CASSLWRQGWNEQFF	TGTGCCAGCAGTTTATGGAGACAGGGGTGGAATGAGCAGTTCTTC
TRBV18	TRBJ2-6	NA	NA	CASSKQGLSGANVLTF	TGTGCCAGCTCAAAACAGGGTTTGTCTGGGGCCAACGTCCTGACTTTC
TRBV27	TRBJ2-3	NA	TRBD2	CASRGLAGGPRTDTQYF	TGTGCCAGCAGGGGACTAGCGGGGGGGCCTAGGACAGATACGCAGTATTTT
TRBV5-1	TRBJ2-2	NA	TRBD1	CASSDRVSRGELFF	TGCGCCAGCAGCGACAGGGTCTCTCGCGGGGAGCTGTTTTTT
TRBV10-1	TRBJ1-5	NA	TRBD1	CASSAYPTGHHSNQPQHF	TGCGCCAGCAGTGCTTACCCGACAGGGCACCATAGCAATCAGCCCCAGCATTTT
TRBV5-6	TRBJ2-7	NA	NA	CASSRDLGGEQYF	TGTGCCAGCAGCAGGGACTTAGGAGGGGAGCAGTACTTC
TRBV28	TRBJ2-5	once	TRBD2	CASSLESGAPLQETQYF	TGTGCCAGCAGCCTCGAGAGCGGGGCGCCCCTTCAAGAGACCCAGTACTTC
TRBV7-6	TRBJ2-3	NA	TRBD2	CASSSPTLAGGTDTQYF	TGTGCCAGCAGCTCCCCGACTTTGGCGGGGGGCACAGATACGCAGTATTTT
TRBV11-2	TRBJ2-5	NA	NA	CASSGPRRETQYF	TGTGCCAGCAGCGGTCCAAGGAGGGAGACCCAGTACTTC
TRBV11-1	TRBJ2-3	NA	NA	CASSPLGAGTDTQYF	TGTGCCAGCAGCCCTCTCGGTGCTGGCACAGATACGCAGTATTTT
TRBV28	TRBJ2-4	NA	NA	CASSLAGIAGNIQYF	TGTGCCAGCAGTTTAGCTGGGATTGCGGGAAACATTCAGTACTTC
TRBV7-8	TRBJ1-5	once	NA	CASSLMSGVSNQPQHF	TGTGCCAGCAGCCTAATGTCCGGGGTTAGCAATCAGCCCCAGCATTTT
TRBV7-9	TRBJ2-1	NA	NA	CASSLAGGKSYNEQFF	TGTGCCAGCAGCTTAGCAGGCGGGAAGTCCTACAATGAGCAGTTCTTC
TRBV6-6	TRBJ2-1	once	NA	CASSPNRNEQFF	TGTGCCAGCAGCCCCAACCGGAATGAGCAGTTCTTC
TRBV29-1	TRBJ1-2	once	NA	CAYKVQGGGYTF	TGCGCCTACAAAGTACAGGGAGGGGGCTACACCTTC
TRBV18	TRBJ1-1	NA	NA	CASSPPGASNTEAFF	TGTGCCAGCTCACCGCCAGGGGCTTCGAACACTGAAGCTTTCTTT